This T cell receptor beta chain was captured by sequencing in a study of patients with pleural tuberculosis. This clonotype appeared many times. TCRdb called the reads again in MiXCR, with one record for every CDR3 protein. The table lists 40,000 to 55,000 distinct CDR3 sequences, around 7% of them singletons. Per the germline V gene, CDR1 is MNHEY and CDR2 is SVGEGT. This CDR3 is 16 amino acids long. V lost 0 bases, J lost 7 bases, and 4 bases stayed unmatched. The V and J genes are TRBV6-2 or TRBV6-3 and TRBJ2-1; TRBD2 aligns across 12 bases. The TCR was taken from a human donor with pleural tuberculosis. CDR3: CASSYSGLAGPNEQFF. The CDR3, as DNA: TGTGCCAGCAGTTACTCTGGACTAGCGGGACCTAATGAGCAGTTCTTC.